The rows below give T cell receptor beta chains drawn from one sample of a study of blood T cell repertoires in COVID-19. Repertoires were generated with immunoSEQ multiplex PCR, while TCRdb's copy carries only in-frame clones and drops some. The sample includes 430,000 or so clones, roughly 88% of them seen just once. The sample taken for sequencing was PBMCs or T cells enriched from blood (not recorded which). The source is a woman in her 40s who had recovered from COVID-19. Both conserved end residues are part of each CDR3. The D gene is left open where the match is weak. The size field is filled for only some rows; it gives once, few, many or a size class.

d_gene,j_gene,abundance,v_gene,CDR3nt,CDR3aa
TRBD1,TRBJ2-7,once,TRBV6-5,TGTGCCAGCCCCGGGACAGGGTCCTACGAGCAGTACTTC,CASPGTGSYEQYF
-,TRBJ2-7,-,TRBV4-1,TGCGCCAGTAAACCCAGTCCCGGGTTCCACGAGCAGTACTTC,CASKPSPGFHEQYF
-,TRBJ2-7,-,TRBV10-3,TGTGCCATCAGAAACGGGAGTACCTACGAGCAGTACTTC,CAIRNGSTYEQYF
TRBD1,TRBJ1-2,-,TRBV15,TGTGCCACCAGCGGGAAGACAGGGGACTATGGCTACACCTTC,CATSGKTGDYGYTF
-,TRBJ1-4,-,TRBV6-5,TGTGCCACCCTCCGGACGGGACTGGGAGAAAAACTGTTTTTT,CATLRTGLGEKLFF
TRBD1,TRBJ2-1,-,TRBV5-4,TGTGCCAGCAGCCGGGACAGTAGCTCCTACAATGAGCAGTTCTTC,CASSRDSSSYNEQFF
-,TRBJ1-3,-,TRBV11-3,TGTGCCAGCAGCATCACGCAGGGATCCTCTGGAAACACCATATATTTT,CASSITQGSSGNTIYF
-,TRBJ1-1,few,TRBV11-2,TGTGCCAGCAGCTCCCGTGGGCAGGGTGGGACTGAAGCTTTCTTT,CASSSRGQGGTEAFF
TRBD1,TRBJ2-5,-,TRBV5-1,TGCGCCAGCAGCTTACAGGGGGCCCGGGAAGGGACCCAGTACTTC,CASSLQGAREGTQYF
TRBD2,TRBJ2-2,once,TRBV24-1,TGTGCCACCAGTGATTTTGCGGGAGGTACGACCGGGGAGCTGTTTTTT,CATSDFAGGTTGELFF
-,TRBJ2-2,few,TRBV14,TGTGCCAGCAGCCTGACTAGTTTCACCGGGGAGCTGTTTTTT,CASSLTSFTGELFF
-,TRBJ1-1,-,TRBV5-1,TGCGCCAGCAGCTTGGCCGTATCAGGGCTCACTGAAGCTTTCTTT,CASSLAVSGLTEAFF
-,TRBJ2-7,once,TRBV25-1,TGTGCCAGCAGTACCCCAGGGGTGCGGGAGCAGTACTTC,CASSTPGVREQYF
TRBD1,TRBJ1-2,-,TRBV29-1,TGCAGCGGGGGACAGGGCGACTATGGCTACACCTTC,CSGGQGDYGYTF
-,TRBJ2-5,-,TRBV7-9,TGTGCCAGCAGCTTAGCCATAACAGGGCCCTCCCAAGAGACCCAGTACTTC,CASSLAITGPSQETQYF
TRBD1,TRBJ1-4,-,TRBV30,TGTGCCTGGGACCCGGGACAGGGGGCCGCGTTAGGTGAAAAACTGTTTTTT,CAWDPGQGAALGEKLFF